The clone carrying this T cell receptor (beta chain) was seen a handful of times. The sample belongs to a study of blood T cell repertoires in COVID-19. Trimming cost V 3 bases and J 4 bases, with 16 bases left between them. CDR3 size: 15 residues. Germline CDR1 reads GTSNPN; CDR2 reads SVGIG (reference sequence). The protocol was immunoSEQ multiplex PCR, while the TCRdb copy is restricted to in-frame clones and leaves out a portion. The table includes fewer than 500,000 clones, approximately 77% detected once. Sequencing input: peripheral blood. This sequence was found in a human donor with acute or convalescent COVID-19. The donor label of this sample is uncertain. The chain has TRBV30 and TRBJ2-1, with a possible D match to TRBD2 (5 bases). The CDR3, as DNA: TGTGCCTGGAGGCCTAATAGCGTGAGGTACAATGAGCAGTTCTTC. Translating gives CAWRPNSVRYNEQFF.